One sample yielded the 20 T cell receptor beta chains listed below, sequenced in a study of T cells expressing NK-cell markers. For each CDR3 protein, TCRdb gives one entry from its re-call of the 5' RACE reads, without DNA. The sample has about 460,000 distinct CDR3 sequences, and its top ten clones hold more than 1.4%. Specimen: blood T cells: a sorted CD56 or NKG2C T cell subset, CD4+ or CD8+ T cells, or bulk PBMC T cells (not recorded which). The receptors were sampled from a woman in her forties or fifties in good health.

This chain connects TRBV29-1 to TRBJ2-7; TCRdb returns TRBD1, unconfirmable since there is no DNA. The CDR3 contains 11 residues. Germline CDR1 SQVTM, CDR2 ANQGSEA. The CDR3 spells CSVDAGREQYF.

CDR3 sequence reads: CAISDRAGSGYTF. The chain uses TRBV10-3 and TRBJ1-2; TCRdb's D call, TRBD1, is unchecked because there is no DNA. Germline loops: CDR1 ENHRY, CDR2 SYGVKD. The CDR3 is 13 residues long.

This rearrangement joins TRBV5-1 to TRBJ2-4; TCRdb calls TRBD2, which cannot be checked without DNA. Germline V gives CDR1 SGHRS, CDR2 YFSETQ. CDR3 length: 16 amino acids. CDR3 sequence reads: CASSPVSGRAIDIQYF.

The gene calls are TRBV3-1 and TRBJ2-1; the TRBD2 assignment by TCRdb is unverifiable without DNA. Germline values: CDR1 LGHDT, CDR2 YNNKEL (reference sequence). The CDR3 extends over 14 amino acids. The CDR3 loop is CASSRETQINEQFF.

The V gene is TRBV12-5, the J gene TRBJ2-1. The CDR3 loop spans 14 amino acids. Germline V gene sequence: CDR1 LGHNT, CDR2 FRNRAP. The CDR3 loop is CASGLGYPRDEQFF.

This chain uses TRBV3-1 with TRBJ2-3; the TCRdb call, TRBD2, lacks DNA for checking. This CDR3 contains 14 residues. The germline gives CDR1 LGHDT, CDR2 YNNKEL (reference sequence). The CDR3 protein is CASSQNAGHSTQYF.

V gene TRBV7-2 combines with J gene TRBJ2-6; the D call of TRBD1 rests on TCRdb alone, since no DNA is present to check it. There are 19 residues in the CDR3. The germline V gene encodes CDR1 SGHTA and CDR2 FQGNSA. This CDR3 is CASSWGDRGLASGANVLTF.

The genes are TRBV27 and TRBJ2-1; the D call of TRBD2 rests on TCRdb alone, since no DNA is present to check it. The CDR3 has 15 amino acids. Germline CDR1 is MNHEY and CDR2 is SMNVEV (reference sequence). CDR3 sequence: CASSFVAVFRNEQFF.

V gene TRBV4-1 combines with J gene TRBJ2-1; checking the TCRdb D call of TRBD2 is not possible without DNA. Germline CDR1 and CDR2: MGHRA and YSYEKL. The CDR3 contains 20 residues. The CDR3 reads CASSTRDIRRPGLADNEQFF.

The chain links TRBV4-1 to TRBJ2-1; TCRdb designates TRBD1, a call that cannot be tested without DNA. The V gene's germline CDR1 is MGHRA and CDR2 YSYEKL. The CDR3 sequence is 15 residues long. CDR3 sequence reads: CASRPIGTGGGEQFF.

The chain recombines TRBV5-1 with TRBJ2-1; the TRBD2 assignment by TCRdb is unverifiable without DNA. CDR1 is SGHRS, CDR2 YFSETQ, per germline. The CDR3 is made up of 13 amino acids. The CDR3 here is CASSLASLNEQFF.

The chain recombines TRBV25-1 with TRBJ2-1; without DNA, the TCRdb call of TRBD1 cannot be checked. Looked up from germline, CDR1 is MGHDK and CDR2 is SYGVNS. CDR3 length: 13 residues. The CDR3 here is CASETGSVDEQFF.

The rearrangement links TRBV4-1 to TRBJ1-4; TCRdb names TRBD1, which stays unverified in the absence of DNA. CDR3 length equals 15 residues. Germline assignment: CDR1 MGHRA and CDR2 YSYEKL. CDR3 amino acids: CASRGIGQLNEKLFF.

V usage is TRBV5-1 and J usage is TRBJ2-1. The germline V gene has CDR1 SGHRS and CDR2 YFSETQ. The CDR3 runs to 14 residues. The CDR3 sequence: CASSMRQTVNEQFF.

CDR3: CASSLDLAGGAEQYF. This chain links TRBV5-4 with TRBJ2-7; TCRdb calls TRBD2, which cannot be checked without DNA. CDR1 is SGHNT, CDR2 YYREEE, per germline (reference sequence). The CDR3 has 15 residues.

CDR3 sequence: CASSLALAGGPDTQYF. The rearrangement links TRBV12-3 or TRBV12-4 to TRBJ2-3; as DNA is missing, the TRBD2 call by TCRdb cannot be tested. CDR3 length: 16 amino acids.

The genes are TRBV12-3 or TRBV12-4 and TRBJ2-7; checking the TCRdb D call of TRBD2 is not possible without DNA. The CDR3 is made up of 14 amino acids. This CDR3 reads CASSLRGRNHEQYF.

This chain uses TRBV6-2 or TRBV6-3 with TRBJ2-1; TCRdb's assignment of TRBD1 cannot be checked, as there is no DNA. CDR3 length equals 13 residues. Germline V gene data show CDR1 as MNHEY and CDR2 as SVGEGT. The CDR3 is CAGGGDGYNEQFF.

This chain links TRBV5-1 with TRBJ2-1; TCRdb indicates TRBD2, and absent DNA this call remains unverified. Per the germline V gene, CDR1 is SGHRS and CDR2 is YFSETQ. This CDR3 is 16 amino acids long. The CDR3 loop reads CASSLMTSGSYNEQFF.

This chain links TRBV4-1 with TRBJ2-4; TCRdb returns TRBD1, unconfirmable since there is no DNA. CDR3 size: 16 residues. Germline V gene lookup returns CDR1 MGHRA and CDR2 YSYEKL. CDR3 region: CASSQLDRQAKNIQYF.